These 14 T cell receptor beta chains were all obtained from the same sample, sequenced in a study of breast tumors, draining lymph nodes, adjacent tissues. Breast cancer patients provided tissue from their axillary draining lymph nodes. TCRdb itself ran the multiplex PCR reads through MiXCR, one entry per CDR3 protein. This sample has some 100,000 distinct CDR3 sequences, with 21% found just once. What was sequenced was axillary lymph node tissue. The source of these receptors is a female donor with breast cancer. Some clones in this sample may be carry-over from other donors' samples.

This clonotype was found many times. The rearrangement uses TRBV19 and TRBJ1-2; D remains ambiguous. Deletions cut 4 bases from V and 5 bases from J, with 8 bases between. The CDR3 spans 12 residues. Germline V gene sequence: CDR1 LNHDA, CDR2 SQIVND (reference sequence). The CDR3: CASSNGGYGYTF. CDR3 sequence (DNA): TGTGCCAGTAGTAATGGAGGGTATGGCTACACCTTC.

This clonotype was counted only a few times. V and J are TRBV6-1 and TRBJ2-4; D is unresolved. CDR1 and CDR2 (germline): MNHNS, SASEGT. V lost 1 base and J lost 5, with 24 bases in between. The CDR3 covers 19 residues. CDR3 region: CASSEEAWMTGPTQNIQYF. CDR3 nucleotides: TGTGCCAGCAGTGAAGAAGCCTGGATGACCGGTCCAACCCAAAACATTCAGTACTTC.

This clonotype appeared many times. The chain carries TRBV5-1 and TRBJ2-3; weak D call: TRBD1 (6 bases). The CDR3 contains 16 residues. Germline CDR1 and CDR2: SGHRS and YFSETQ. The V and J ends lost 2 bases and 1 base respectively, with 14 bases between them. The CDR3 is CASSLRVTGRTDTQYF. CDR3 nucleotides: TGCGCCAGCAGCTTAAGGGTCACAGGGCGCACAGATACGCAGTATTTT.

This clonotype was observed a few times. The CDR3 DNA follows: TGTGCCAGTACTAATCTAGCGGGAGCTGGGGATGAGCAGTTCTTC. Translating gives CASTNLAGAGDEQFF. V is TRBV10-3 and J is TRBJ2-1; 10 positions match TRBD2. With 10 bases clipped from V and 8 bases from J, the junction kept 14 bases outside the gene matches. The germline V gene encodes CDR1 ENHRY and CDR2 SYGVKD. This CDR3 is built from 15 residues.

This clonotype was picked up many times. J is TRBJ2-7 and V is TRBV9; D possibly matches TRBD1 or TRBD2 (5 bases each). CDR3 size: 15 residues. CDR1 SGDLS and CDR2 YYNGEE come from the germline V gene. V lost 4 bases and J lost 7, with 21 bases in between. The DNA for the CDR3 is TGTGCCAGCAGCCCTTCGGGACGGGTGGTGGGGGAGCAGTACTTC. Translation gives CASSPSGRVVGEQYF.

At least ten counts were recorded for this clonotype. The chain is built from TRBV10-3 and TRBJ1-5; TRBD1 aligns across 8 bases. After removal of 8 bases from V and 4 bases from J, the junction contained 1 base not matched to a gene. In germline, CDR1 is ENHRY, CDR2 SYGVKD. This CDR3 comprises 12 residues. The CDR3 DNA follows: TGTGCCATCGGGACAGGAAATCAGCCCCAGCATTTT. It specifies CAIGTGNQPQHF.

V usage is TRBV5-4 and J usage is TRBJ2-1, with D uncertain. Deletions cut 4 bases from V and 3 bases from J, with 8 bases between. The CDR3 length is 13 residues. From germline, CDR1 is SGHNT and CDR2 YYREEE (reference sequence). CDR3 DNA: TGTGCCAGCAGCCGCCATGACTACAATGAGCAGTTCTTC. Amino acid sequence: CASSRHDYNEQFF.

This clonotype was counted many times. The chain combines TRBV2 with TRBJ2-1; no definite D call. The V end was cut by 6 bases, the J end by 9 bases, with 9 bases between. Germline assignment: CDR1 SNHLY and CDR2 FYNNEI. The CDR3 is 11 amino acids. In DNA, the CDR3 is TGTGCCAGCAGGGAACCGGGTGAGCAGTTCTTC. Translating gives CASREPGEQFF.

The chain joins TRBV2 to TRBJ2-7, with TRBD2 matching over 8 bases. V was clipped by 6 bases and J by 5 bases; unmatched bases: 6. Germline assignment: CDR1 SNHLY and CDR2 FYNNEI. The CDR3 is made up of 13 amino acids. Written as DNA, the CDR3 is TGTGCCAGCAGAAGCGGGAGTTCCCACGAGCAGTACTTC. Protein product: CASRSGSSHEQYF.

This clonotype was observed many times. The chain is built from TRBV4-1 and TRBJ1-3; D not resolved. The CDR3 covers 15 residues. Germline V gene sequence: CDR1 MGHRA, CDR2 YSYEKL. V lost 0 bases to trimming and J lost 2 bases, with 8 bases between them. CDR3 sequence reads: CASSQEGTAGNTIYF. In DNA form, the CDR3 reads TGCGCCAGCAGCCAAGAGGGTACGGCTGGAAACACCATATATTTT.

This clonotype was recorded only once. A much larger clone lies one base from this, so it may be a read error. This sequence joins TRBV15 and TRBJ1-5; D may be TRBD1 (5 bases). The germline V and J ends were trimmed by 5 bases and 9 bases, with 20 bases remaining between them. Germline assignment: CDR1 LNHNV and CDR2 YYDKDF (reference sequence). This CDR3 region has 15 residues. CDR3 in amino acids: CATSHTAGYGRPQHF. The CDR3 coding sequence is TGTGCCACCAGCCATACAGCAGGGTACGGTCGGCCCCAGCATTTT.

This clonotype occurred many times. The chain links TRBV12-3 or TRBV12-4 to TRBJ2-2, with a weak D call TRBD2 (6 bases). The CDR3 runs to 15 residues. V was cut by 3 bases and J by 1 base, with 9 bases left in between. CDR3 region: CASSFGGLNTGELFF. In DNA, the CDR3 is TGTGCCAGCAGTTTTGGAGGGTTGAACACCGGGGAGCTGTTTTTT.

This clonotype was picked up many times. CDR3 DNA sequence: TGTGCCAGCAGCCCGTCAGTCTCTGGAAACACCATATATTTT. It encodes CASSPSVSGNTIYF. The rearrangement uses TRBV11-2 and TRBJ1-3; the D is unclear. The CDR3 contains 14 residues. Per germline, CDR1 SGHAT and CDR2 FQNNGV. The V end was cut by 5 bases, the J end by 0 bases, with 8 bases between.

Many counts were recorded for this clonotype. V is TRBV9 and J is TRBJ2-5, with D possibly TRBD2 on 6 matching bases. The CDR3 totals 16 residues. Germline V CDR1 and CDR2: SGDLS, YYNGEE. The V end lost 0 bases, the J end lost 1 base, and 13 bases lay between the germline ends. CDR3 protein: CASSVAVREVQETQYF. DNA of the CDR3: TGTGCCAGCAGCGTAGCGGTAAGGGAGGTCCAAGAGACCCAGTACTTC.